Listed below are T cell receptor beta chains from one sample, sequenced in a study of beta chain features in type 1 diabetes. The data were produced by immunoSEQ multiplex PCR, yet TCRdb's version contains in-frame clones alone and is incomplete. The sample has approximately 330,000 clones, approximately 9.9% seen once. The sample consisted of naive CD4+ T cells from blood. These receptors were taken from a woman under 40 in good health. CDR3s include the opening cysteine and the closing phenylalanine or tryptophan. A D gene is named only where the DNA matches it firmly. Rows may omit the clone size; those that give it use once, few, many or a size class.

J gene: TRBJ1-3; clone size: few; CDR3 length: 15; V gene: TRBV29-1; D gene: TRBD1; CDR3 DNA: TGCAGCGCTTGGACAGGGGGCGCATCTGGAAACACCATATATTTT; CDR3 protein: CSAWTGGASGNTIYF
J gene: TRBJ2-5; clone size: .; CDR3 length: 15; V gene: TRBV5-1; D gene: .; CDR3 DNA: TGCGCCAGCAGCTTGTCCCCCCAGAACCAAGAGACCCAGTACTTC; CDR3 protein: CASSLSPQNQETQYF
J gene: TRBJ2-1; clone size: .; CDR3 length: 18; V gene: TRBV15; D gene: TRBD2; CDR3 DNA: TGTGCCACCAGCAGCCAAGTTAGCGGGATTAGCTCCTACAATGAGCAGTTCTTC; CDR3 protein: CATSSQVSGISSYNEQFF
J gene: TRBJ2-7; clone size: many; CDR3 length: 13; V gene: TRBV29-1; D gene: .; CDR3 DNA: .; CDR3 protein: CSVGIGASELRYF
J gene: TRBJ2-1; clone size: few; CDR3 length: 15; V gene: TRBV5-4; D gene: TRBD2; CDR3 DNA: TGTGCCAGCAGCTTACTAGCGGGAGAGTTCAATTGGGAGTTCTTC; CDR3 protein: CASSLLAGEFNWEFF
J gene: TRBJ2-7; clone size: .; CDR3 length: 15; V gene: TRBV18; D gene: .; CDR3 DNA: TGTGCCAGCTCACCAGAAGCTACCCAGGGCTACGAGCAGTACTTC; CDR3 protein: CASSPEATQGYEQYF
J gene: TRBJ1-5; clone size: few; CDR3 length: 13; V gene: TRBV30; D gene: .; CDR3 DNA: TGTGCCTGGAGTGTTCAGGGCAATCAGCCCCAGCATTTT; CDR3 protein: CAWSVQGNQPQHF
J gene: TRBJ1-1; clone size: .; CDR3 length: 16; V gene: TRBV19; D gene: TRBD1; CDR3 DNA: TGTGCCAGTAGTACCCCCGACAGGGCGGTGGACACTGAAGCTTTCTTT; CDR3 protein: CASSTPDRAVDTEAFF
J gene: TRBJ1-3; clone size: .; CDR3 length: 14; V gene: TRBV29-1; D gene: TRBD1; CDR3 DNA: TGCAGCGCCTTGAGGGGGCTGGGGGGAAACACCATATATTTT; CDR3 protein: CSALRGLGGNTIYF
J gene: TRBJ2-1; clone size: .; CDR3 length: 12; V gene: TRBV19; D gene: .; CDR3 DNA: TGTGCCAGTAGTGTTTATTACAATGAGCAGTTCTTC; CDR3 protein: CASSVYYNEQFF
J gene: TRBJ2-7; clone size: few; CDR3 length: 15; V gene: TRBV25-1; D gene: .; CDR3 DNA: TGTGCCAGCAGTGAATCGGGAGACCCCGCCTACGAGCAGTACTTC; CDR3 protein: CASSESGDPAYEQYF
J gene: TRBJ2-3; clone size: few; CDR3 length: 14; V gene: TRBV4-3; D gene: TRBD2; CDR3 DNA: TGCGCCAGCAGCCAAAACTCACTAGCGTATACGCAGTATTTT; CDR3 protein: CASSQNSLAYTQYF
J gene: TRBJ1-1; clone size: few; CDR3 length: 14; V gene: TRBV2; D gene: .; CDR3 DNA: TGTGCCAGCAGTGCTCCCTTGATAGGGGCTGAAGCTTTCTTT; CDR3 protein: CASSAPLIGAEAFF
J gene: TRBJ2-5; clone size: few; CDR3 length: 15; V gene: TRBV4-2; D gene: TRBD2; CDR3 DNA: TGTGCCAGCAGCTCGGAGACTAGCGGGCAAGAGACCCAGTACTTC; CDR3 protein: CASSSETSGQETQYF
J gene: TRBJ2-3; clone size: .; CDR3 length: 14; V gene: TRBV5-4; D gene: TRBD2; CDR3 DNA: TGTGCCAGCAGCTGGGGACTAGCGGTAGATACGCAGTATTTT; CDR3 protein: CASSWGLAVDTQYF
J gene: TRBJ2-7; clone size: .; CDR3 length: 12; V gene: TRBV18; D gene: TRBD1; CDR3 DNA: TGTGCCAGCTCACAGCAGGGGGACGAGCAGTACTTC; CDR3 protein: CASSQQGDEQYF
J gene: TRBJ2-2; clone size: few; CDR3 length: 13; V gene: TRBV5-4; D gene: .; CDR3 DNA: TGTGCCAGCAGCTTTCAGGGAGGCGGGGAGCTGTTTTTT; CDR3 protein: CASSFQGGGELFF
J gene: TRBJ2-1; clone size: few; CDR3 length: 18; V gene: TRBV28; D gene: TRBD1; CDR3 DNA: TGTGCCAGCAGTATTCTTGGGACAGGGGGAAGGGGGTACAATGAGCAGTTCTTC; CDR3 protein: CASSILGTGGRGYNEQFF
J gene: TRBJ2-3; clone size: many; CDR3 length: 15; V gene: TRBV4-3; D gene: TRBD2; CDR3 DNA: TGCGCCAGCAGCCAAGTTTCTAGCGGGTTTGATACGCAGTATTTT; CDR3 protein: CASSQVSSGFDTQYF
J gene: TRBJ1-5; clone size: few; CDR3 length: 16; V gene: TRBV4-2; D gene: .; CDR3 DNA: TGTGCCAGCAGCCAAGTAGCAGGGTCACTCAATCAGCCCCAGCATTTT; CDR3 protein: CASSQVAGSLNQPQHF
J gene: TRBJ2-1; clone size: few; CDR3 length: 15; V gene: TRBV7-2; D gene: TRBD2; CDR3 DNA: TGTGCCAGCAGCTTAGTTAGCGGGAGGGCCGGGGAGCAGTTCTTC; CDR3 protein: CASSLVSGRAGEQFF
J gene: TRBJ1-1; clone size: few; CDR3 length: 13; V gene: TRBV19; D gene: .; CDR3 DNA: TGTGCCAGTAGTATAACGGGGAACACTGAAGCTTTCTTT; CDR3 protein: CASSITGNTEAFF
J gene: TRBJ1-1; clone size: few; CDR3 length: 14; V gene: TRBV19; D gene: .; CDR3 DNA: TGTGCCAGTAGTACGGACAGTTTGAACACTGAAGCTTTCTTT; CDR3 protein: CASSTDSLNTEAFF
J gene: TRBJ2-5; clone size: few; CDR3 length: 15; V gene: TRBV2; D gene: TRBD2; CDR3 DNA: TGTGCCAGCAGTGCCAACGGGATGGGGGGGGAGACCCAGTACTTC; CDR3 protein: CASSANGMGGETQYF
J gene: TRBJ1-2; clone size: few; CDR3 length: 13; V gene: TRBV2; D gene: TRBD1; CDR3 DNA: TGTGCCAGCACCGGACAGGGTGGTTATGGCTACACCTTC; CDR3 protein: CASTGQGGYGYTF
J gene: TRBJ2-4; clone size: few; CDR3 length: 18; V gene: TRBV4-3; D gene: .; CDR3 DNA: TGCGCCAGCAGCCGATCCCGGGACTCGTATACAGCCAAAAACATTCAGTACTTC; CDR3 protein: CASSRSRDSYTAKNIQYF
J gene: TRBJ1-2; clone size: few; CDR3 length: 14; V gene: TRBV28; D gene: TRBD1; CDR3 DNA: TGTGCCAGCAGTTTGGGACAGGGGCCCCATGGCTACACCTTC; CDR3 protein: CASSLGQGPHGYTF
J gene: TRBJ1-1; clone size: few; CDR3 length: 13; V gene: TRBV15; D gene: .; CDR3 DNA: TGTGCCACCAGCAGGTTGGGAGGCACTGAAGCTTTCTTT; CDR3 protein: CATSRLGGTEAFF
J gene: TRBJ2-5; clone size: .; CDR3 length: 12; V gene: TRBV30; D gene: TRBD2; CDR3 DNA: TGTGCCTGGAGTCTAGCGGAAGAGACCCAGTACTTC; CDR3 protein: CAWSLAEETQYF
J gene: TRBJ2-1; clone size: .; CDR3 length: 15; V gene: TRBV5-4; D gene: TRBD1; CDR3 DNA: TGTGCCAGCAGCTTGGCCCAGGGGGCCTACAATGAGCAGTTCTTC; CDR3 protein: CASSLAQGAYNEQFF
J gene: TRBJ2-1; clone size: few; CDR3 length: 16; V gene: TRBV5-1; D gene: TRBD2; CDR3 DNA: TGCGCCAGCAGCTGGACTAGCGGAGGAGCCTACAATGAGCAGTTCTTC; CDR3 protein: CASSWTSGGAYNEQFF
J gene: TRBJ2-2; clone size: few; CDR3 length: 15; V gene: TRBV7-6; D gene: TRBD1; CDR3 DNA: TGTGCCAGCAGCTTACAGGGGGAGAACACCGGGGAGCTGTTTTTT; CDR3 protein: CASSLQGENTGELFF
J gene: TRBJ2-7; clone size: .; CDR3 length: 14; V gene: TRBV18; D gene: TRBD2; CDR3 DNA: TGTGCCAGCTCACCGGGACTAGCGGGTTCCGAGCAGTACTTC; CDR3 protein: CASSPGLAGSEQYF
J gene: TRBJ1-2; clone size: few; CDR3 length: 16; V gene: TRBV7-2; D gene: .; CDR3 DNA: TGTGCCAGCAGCTTAGATGGGGCAGTGCTCATCTATGGCTACACCTTC; CDR3 protein: CASSLDGAVLIYGYTF
J gene: TRBJ2-1; clone size: few; CDR3 length: 16; V gene: TRBV7-2; D gene: .; CDR3 DNA: TGTGCCAGCAGCTTGCCGGGTCCGAACCATTACAATGAGCAGTTCTTC; CDR3 protein: CASSLPGPNHYNEQFF
J gene: TRBJ2-5; clone size: .; CDR3 length: 14; V gene: TRBV5-4; D gene: TRBD1; CDR3 DNA: TGTGCCAGCGGTCAGGGGGCCGGCCAAGAGACCCAGTACTTC; CDR3 protein: CASGQGAGQETQYF
J gene: TRBJ2-3; clone size: few; CDR3 length: 13; V gene: TRBV5-6; D gene: TRBD1; CDR3 DNA: TGTGCCAGCAGCACAGGGGGCGCAGATACGCAGTATTTT; CDR3 protein: CASSTGGADTQYF
J gene: TRBJ1-1; clone size: few; CDR3 length: 14; V gene: TRBV30; D gene: TRBD1; CDR3 DNA: TGTGCCTGGATTATCAGGGGGCCAAGGACTGAAGCTTTCTTT; CDR3 protein: CAWIIRGPRTEAFF
J gene: TRBJ2-6; clone size: few; CDR3 length: 12; V gene: TRBV5-1; D gene: .; CDR3 DNA: TGCGCCAGCAGCTTGGGAACGGACGTCCTGACTTTC; CDR3 protein: CASSLGTDVLTF
J gene: TRBJ2-7; clone size: .; CDR3 length: 14; V gene: TRBV9; D gene: TRBD2; CDR3 DNA: TGTGCCAGCAGCCTGGGGACTAGCGGCTACGAGCAGTACTTC; CDR3 protein: CASSLGTSGYEQYF
J gene: TRBJ2-4; clone size: .; CDR3 length: 13; V gene: TRBV14; D gene: .; CDR3 DNA: TGTGCCAGCAGCTTACCAGGGGGGAACATTCAGTACTTC; CDR3 protein: CASSLPGGNIQYF
J gene: TRBJ2-3; clone size: .; CDR3 length: 14; V gene: TRBV27; D gene: TRBD2; CDR3 DNA: TGTGCCAGCAGTCCGGGACTAGCCTCTGATACGCAGTATTTT; CDR3 protein: CASSPGLASDTQYF
J gene: TRBJ2-7; clone size: .; CDR3 length: 14; V gene: TRBV6-5; D gene: .; CDR3 DNA: TGTGCCTTCCATGGGAGGTACCCCCTCGGCGAGCAGTACTTC; CDR3 protein: CAFHGRYPLGEQYF
J gene: TRBJ2-3; clone size: .; CDR3 length: 15; V gene: TRBV19; D gene: TRBD2; CDR3 DNA: TGTGCCAGTAGTAGCGGGAGGGCGCAGGCAGATACGCAGTATTTT; CDR3 protein: CASSSGRAQADTQYF
J gene: TRBJ1-1; clone size: .; CDR3 length: 8; V gene: TRBV29-1; D gene: .; CDR3 DNA: TGCAGCGACTCTGAAGCTTTCTTT; CDR3 protein: CSDSEAFF
J gene: TRBJ2-5; clone size: few; CDR3 length: 16; V gene: TRBV7-2; D gene: .; CDR3 DNA: TGTGCCAGCAGCTTAGAGTCGCGGAGACTGGCGGGACCCCAGTACTTC; CDR3 protein: CASSLESRRLAGPQYF